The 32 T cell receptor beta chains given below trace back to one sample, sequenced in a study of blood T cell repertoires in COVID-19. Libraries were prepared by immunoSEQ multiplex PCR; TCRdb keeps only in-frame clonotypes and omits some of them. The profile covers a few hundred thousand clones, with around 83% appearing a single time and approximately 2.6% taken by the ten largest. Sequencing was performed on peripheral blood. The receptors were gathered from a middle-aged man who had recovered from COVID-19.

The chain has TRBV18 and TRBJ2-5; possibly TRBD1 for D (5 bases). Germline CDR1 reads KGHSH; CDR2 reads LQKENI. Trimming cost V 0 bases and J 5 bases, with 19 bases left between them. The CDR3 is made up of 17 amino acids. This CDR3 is CASSPPSLAAPGETQYF. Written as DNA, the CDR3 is TGTGCCAGCTCACCACCGTCCCTGGCGGCCCCAGGGGAGACCCAGTACTTC.

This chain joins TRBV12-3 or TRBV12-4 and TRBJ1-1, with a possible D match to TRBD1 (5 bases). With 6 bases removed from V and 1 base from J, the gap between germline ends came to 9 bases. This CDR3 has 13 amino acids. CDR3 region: CASRPTGNTEAFF. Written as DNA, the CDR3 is TGTGCCAGCAGACCCACAGGGAACACTGAAGCTTTCTTT.

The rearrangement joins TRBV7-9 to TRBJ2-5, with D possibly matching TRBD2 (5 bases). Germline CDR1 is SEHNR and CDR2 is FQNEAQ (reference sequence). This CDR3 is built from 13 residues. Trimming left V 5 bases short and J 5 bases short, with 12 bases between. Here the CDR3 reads CASSRTVSETQYF. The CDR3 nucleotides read TGTGCCAGCAGCCGGACTGTATCGGAGACCCAGTACTTC.

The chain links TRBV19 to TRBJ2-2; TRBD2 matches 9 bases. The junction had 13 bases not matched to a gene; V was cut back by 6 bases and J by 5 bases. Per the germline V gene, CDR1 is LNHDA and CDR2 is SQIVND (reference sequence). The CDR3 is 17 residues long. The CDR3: CASSKVGGRAGTGELFF. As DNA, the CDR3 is TGTGCCAGTAGCAAGGTGGGCGGGAGGGCAGGTACCGGGGAGCTGTTTTTT.

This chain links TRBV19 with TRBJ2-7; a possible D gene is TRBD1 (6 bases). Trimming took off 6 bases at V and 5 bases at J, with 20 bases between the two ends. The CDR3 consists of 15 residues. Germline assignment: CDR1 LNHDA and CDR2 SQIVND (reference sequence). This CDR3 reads CASSQLGAGANEQYF. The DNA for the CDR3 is TGTGCCAGTAGCCAGCTTGGGGCAGGGGCCAACGAGCAGTACTTC. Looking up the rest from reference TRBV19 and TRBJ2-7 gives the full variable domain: DGGITQSPKYLFRKEGQNVTLSCEQNLNHDAMYWYRQDPGQGLRLIYYSQIVNDFQKGDIAEGYSVSREKKESFPLTVTSAQKNPTAFYLCASSQLGAGANEQYFGPGTRLTVT.

The CDR3 DNA is TGTGCCAGCAGCTCGTATGGGACAGGGGCCCCGGGAGCTAACTATGGCTACACCTTC. Translated, it gives CASSSYGTGAPGANYGYTF. The chain joins TRBV5-5 to TRBJ1-2; 10 bases agree with TRBD1. V was clipped by 3 bases and J by 0 bases; unmatched bases: 14. The CDR3 has 19 residues. The germline gives CDR1 SGHKS, CDR2 YYEKEE (reference sequence).

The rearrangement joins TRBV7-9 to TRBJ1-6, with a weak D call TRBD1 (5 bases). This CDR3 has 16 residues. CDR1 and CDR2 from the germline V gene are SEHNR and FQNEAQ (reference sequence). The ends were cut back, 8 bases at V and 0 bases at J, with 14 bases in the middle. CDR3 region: CASCHWGGSYNSPLHF. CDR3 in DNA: TGTGCCAGCTGCCACTGGGGGGGCTCCTATAATTCACCCCTCCACTTT.

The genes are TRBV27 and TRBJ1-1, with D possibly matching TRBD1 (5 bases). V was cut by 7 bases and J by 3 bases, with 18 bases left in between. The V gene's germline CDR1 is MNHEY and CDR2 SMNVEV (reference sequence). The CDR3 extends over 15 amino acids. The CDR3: CASNLRGEGYTEAFF. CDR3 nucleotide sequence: TGTGCCAGCAATCTCCGGGGGGAGGGCTACACTGAAGCTTTCTTT.

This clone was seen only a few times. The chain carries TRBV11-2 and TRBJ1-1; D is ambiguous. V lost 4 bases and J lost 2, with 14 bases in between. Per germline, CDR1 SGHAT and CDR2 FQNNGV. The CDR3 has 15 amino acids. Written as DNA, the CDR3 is TGTGCCAGCAGCTCGTGGCCGGCGGAAAACACTGAAGCTTTCTTT. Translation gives CASSSWPAENTEAFF. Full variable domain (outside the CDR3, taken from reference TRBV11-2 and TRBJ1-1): EAGVAQSPRYKIIEKRQSVAFWCNPISGHATLYWYQQILGQGPKLLIQFQNNGVVDDSQLPKDRFSAERLKGVDSTLKIQPAKLEDSAVYLCASSSWPAENTEAFFGQGTRLTVV.

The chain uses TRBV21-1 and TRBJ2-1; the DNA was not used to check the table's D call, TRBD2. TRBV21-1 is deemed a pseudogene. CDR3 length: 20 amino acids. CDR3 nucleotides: TGTGCCAGCAGCAAAGAGGGGACTAGCGGGAGGGGTAGCTCCTACAATGAGCAGTTCTTC. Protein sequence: CASSKEGTSGRGSSYNEQFF.

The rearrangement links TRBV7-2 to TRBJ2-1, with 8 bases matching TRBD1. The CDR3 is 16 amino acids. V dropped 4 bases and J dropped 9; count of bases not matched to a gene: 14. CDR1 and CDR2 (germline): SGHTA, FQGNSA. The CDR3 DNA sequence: TGTGCCAGCAGCTCGACTCCGGGACAGGTGTTTCGTGAGCAGTTCTTC. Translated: CASSSTPGQVFREQFF.

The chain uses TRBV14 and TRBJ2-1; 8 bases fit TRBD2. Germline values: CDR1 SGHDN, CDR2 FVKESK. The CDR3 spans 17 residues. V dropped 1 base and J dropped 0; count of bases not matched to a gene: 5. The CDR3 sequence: CASSQGLRGGSYNEQFF. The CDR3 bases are TGTGCCAGCAGCCAAGGTCTCCGGGGGGGCTCCTACAATGAGCAGTTCTTC.

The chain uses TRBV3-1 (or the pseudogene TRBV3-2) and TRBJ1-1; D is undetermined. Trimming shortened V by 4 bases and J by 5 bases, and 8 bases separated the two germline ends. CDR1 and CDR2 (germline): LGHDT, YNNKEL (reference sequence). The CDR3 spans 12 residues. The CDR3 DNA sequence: TGTGCCAGCAGCCGGGGAGTGACTGAAGCTTTCTTT. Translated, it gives CASSRGVTEAFF.

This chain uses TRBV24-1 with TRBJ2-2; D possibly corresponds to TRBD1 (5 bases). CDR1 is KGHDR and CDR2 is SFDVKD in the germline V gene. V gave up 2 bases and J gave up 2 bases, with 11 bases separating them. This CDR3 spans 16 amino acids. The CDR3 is CATSDSGHPNTGELFF. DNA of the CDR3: TGTGCCACCAGTGATTCCGGACACCCCAACACCGGGGAGCTGTTTTTT.

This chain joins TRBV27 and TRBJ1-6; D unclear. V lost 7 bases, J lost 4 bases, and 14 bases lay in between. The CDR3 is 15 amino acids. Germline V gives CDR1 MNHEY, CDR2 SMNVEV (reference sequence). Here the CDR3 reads CASTQEARYNSPLHF. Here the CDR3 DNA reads TGTGCCAGCACCCAGGAGGCCCGATATAATTCACCCCTCCACTTT.

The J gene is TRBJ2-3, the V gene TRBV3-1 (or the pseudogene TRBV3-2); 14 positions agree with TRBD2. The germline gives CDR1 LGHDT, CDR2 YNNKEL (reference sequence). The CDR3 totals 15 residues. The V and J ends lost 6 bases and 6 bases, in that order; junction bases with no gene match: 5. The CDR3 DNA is TGTGCCAGCAGGGCGGGACTAGCGGGAGCCGATACGCAGTATTTT. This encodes CASRAGLAGADTQYF.

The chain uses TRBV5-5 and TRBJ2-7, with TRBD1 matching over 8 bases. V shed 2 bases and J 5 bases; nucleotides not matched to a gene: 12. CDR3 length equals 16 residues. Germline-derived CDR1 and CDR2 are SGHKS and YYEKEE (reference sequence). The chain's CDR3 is CASSLLVGAGGHEQYF. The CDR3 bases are TGTGCCAGCAGCTTATTGGTAGGGGCAGGGGGCCACGAGCAGTACTTC.

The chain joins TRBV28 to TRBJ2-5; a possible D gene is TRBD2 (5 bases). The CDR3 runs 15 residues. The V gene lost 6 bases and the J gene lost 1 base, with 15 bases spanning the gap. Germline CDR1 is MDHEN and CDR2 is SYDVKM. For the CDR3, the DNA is TGTGCCAGCAGATCCTTCGGCGCGGGCCAAGAGACCCAGTACTTC. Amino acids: CASRSFGAGQETQYF.

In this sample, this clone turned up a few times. The CDR3 nucleotides are TGCGCCAGCAGCCCCGGACACGCCGGGTCTGGGGCCAACGTCCTGACTTTC. Translated: CASSPGHAGSGANVLTF. The V call is TRBV5-1, the J call TRBJ2-6; perhaps TRBD1 as D (5 bases). The CDR3 consists of 17 residues. Germline V lookup: CDR1 SGHRS, CDR2 YFSETQ. V shed 4 bases and J shed 1 base, with 15 bases lying between them.

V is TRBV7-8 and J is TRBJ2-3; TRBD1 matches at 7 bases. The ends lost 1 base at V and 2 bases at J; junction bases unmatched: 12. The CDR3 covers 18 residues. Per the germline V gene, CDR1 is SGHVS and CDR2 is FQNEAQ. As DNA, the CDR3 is TGTGCCAGCAGCTTAGTTAGACCAGGACAGGTAAACACAGATACGCAGTATTTT. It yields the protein CASSLVRPGQVNTDTQYF.

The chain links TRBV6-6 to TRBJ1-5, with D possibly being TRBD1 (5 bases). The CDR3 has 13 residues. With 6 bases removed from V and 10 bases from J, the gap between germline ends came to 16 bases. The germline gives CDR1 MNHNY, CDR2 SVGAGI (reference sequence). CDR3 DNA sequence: TGTGCCAGCAGACAGGAGACATTTTTACCCCAGCATTTT. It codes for CASRQETFLPQHF.

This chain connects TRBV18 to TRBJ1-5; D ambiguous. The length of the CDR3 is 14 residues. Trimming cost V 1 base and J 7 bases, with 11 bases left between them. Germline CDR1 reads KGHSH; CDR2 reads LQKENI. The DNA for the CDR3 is TGTGCCAGCTCACCACGGACGGGGAAACAGCCCCAGCATTTT. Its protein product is CASSPRTGKQPQHF.

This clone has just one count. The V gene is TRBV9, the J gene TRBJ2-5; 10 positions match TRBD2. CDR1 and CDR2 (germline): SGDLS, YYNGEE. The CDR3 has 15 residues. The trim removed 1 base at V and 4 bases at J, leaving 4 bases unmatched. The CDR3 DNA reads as TGTGCCAGCAGCGTACTAGCGGGAGCCCCAGAGACCCAGTACTTC. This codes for CASSVLAGAPETQYF.

The CDR3 sequence: CASGSLAGGNYNEQFF. As DNA, the CDR3 is TGTGCCAGCGGGTCCCTAGCGGGAGGAAACTACAATGAGCAGTTCTTC. The genes are TRBV28 and TRBJ2-1; TRBD2 matches 11 bases. Germline CDR1 is MDHEN and CDR2 is SYDVKM. Trimming removed 8 bases from V and 3 bases from J; junction bases left unmatched: 9. There are 16 residues in the CDR3.

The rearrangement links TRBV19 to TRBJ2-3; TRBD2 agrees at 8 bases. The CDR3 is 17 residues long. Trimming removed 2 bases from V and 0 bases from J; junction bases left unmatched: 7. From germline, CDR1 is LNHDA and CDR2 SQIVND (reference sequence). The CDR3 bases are TGTGCCAGTAGTATATACGGGAGGGCTTCTAGCACAGATACGCAGTATTTT. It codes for CASSIYGRASSTDTQYF.

The DNA for the CDR3 is TGTGCCAGCAGTCCCAATCCCAGTAGCGGGATCTACGAGCAGTACTTC. It encodes CASSPNPSSGIYEQYF. The chain uses TRBV6-6 and TRBJ2-7, with 8 positions matching TRBD2. The ends lost 5 bases at V and 3 bases at J; junction bases unmatched: 12. Per germline, CDR1 MNHNY and CDR2 SVGAGI (reference sequence). The CDR3 contains 16 residues.

The CDR3, as DNA: TGTGCCAGCAGCTTGGCGACAGCCTATGGCTACACCTTC. This translates into CASSLATAYGYTF. The V gene is TRBV5-4, the J gene TRBJ1-2, with D perhaps matching TRBD1 (5 bases). V lost 0 bases and J 4 bases, leaving 7 bases between the germline ends. The CDR3 is made up of 13 amino acids. Germline values: CDR1 SGHNT, CDR2 YYREEE (reference sequence).

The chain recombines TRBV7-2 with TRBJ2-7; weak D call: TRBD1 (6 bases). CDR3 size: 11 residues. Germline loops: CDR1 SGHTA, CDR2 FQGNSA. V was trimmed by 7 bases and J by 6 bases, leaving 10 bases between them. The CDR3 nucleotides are TGTGCCAGCACCCTAGGGGGCGAGCAGTACTTC. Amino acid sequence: CASTLGGEQYF. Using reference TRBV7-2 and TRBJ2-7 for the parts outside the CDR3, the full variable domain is GAGVSQSPSNKVTEKGKDVELRCDPISGHTALYWYRQSLGQGLEFLIYFQGNSAPDKSGLPSDRFSAERTGGSVSTLTIQRTQQEDSAVYLCASTLGGEQYFGPGTRLTVT.

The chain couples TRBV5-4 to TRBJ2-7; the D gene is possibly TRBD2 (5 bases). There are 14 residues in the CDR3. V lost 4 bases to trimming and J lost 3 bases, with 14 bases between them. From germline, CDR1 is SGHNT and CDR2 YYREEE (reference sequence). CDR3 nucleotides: TGTGCCAGCAGCCCGGAGGTTTCGGTCTACGAGCAGTACTTC. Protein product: CASSPEVSVYEQYF. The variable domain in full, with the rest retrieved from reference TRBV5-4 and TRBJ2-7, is ETGVTQSPTHLIKTRGQQVTLRCSSQSGHNTVSWYQQALGQGPQFIFQYYREEENGRGNFPPRFSGLQFPNYSSELNVNALELDDSALYLCASSPEVSVYEQYFGPGTRLTVT.

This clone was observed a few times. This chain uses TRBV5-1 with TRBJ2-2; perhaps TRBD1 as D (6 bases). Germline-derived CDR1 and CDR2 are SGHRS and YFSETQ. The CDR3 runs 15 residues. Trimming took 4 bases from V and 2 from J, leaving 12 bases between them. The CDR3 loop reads CASSPEGVNTGELFF. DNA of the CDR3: TGCGCCAGCAGCCCCGAGGGGGTAAACACCGGGGAGCTGTTTTTT.

The CDR3, as DNA: TGTGCCAGTAGACCGGAAGGGGCCATTAGCAATCAGCCCCAGCATTTT. Translating it yields CASRPEGAISNQPQHF. This chain joins TRBV19 and TRBJ1-5, with a weak D call TRBD1 (5 bases). The germline V and J ends were trimmed by 6 bases and 0 bases, with 15 bases remaining between them. The length of the CDR3 is 16 residues. Germline-derived CDR1 and CDR2 are LNHDA and SQIVND (reference sequence).

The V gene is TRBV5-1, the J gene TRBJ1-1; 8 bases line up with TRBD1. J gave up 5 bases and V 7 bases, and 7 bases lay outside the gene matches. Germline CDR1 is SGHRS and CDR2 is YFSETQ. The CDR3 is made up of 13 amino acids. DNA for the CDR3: TGCGCCAGCCGCGGACAGGGAGGGACTGAAGCTTTCTTT. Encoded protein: CASRGQGGTEAFF. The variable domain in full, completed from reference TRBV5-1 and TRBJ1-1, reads KAGVTQTPRYLIKTRGQQVTLSCSPISGHRSVSWYQQTPGQGLQFLFEYFSETQRNKGNFPGRFSGRQFSNSRSEMNVSTLELGDSALYLCASRGQGGTEAFFGQGTRLTVV.